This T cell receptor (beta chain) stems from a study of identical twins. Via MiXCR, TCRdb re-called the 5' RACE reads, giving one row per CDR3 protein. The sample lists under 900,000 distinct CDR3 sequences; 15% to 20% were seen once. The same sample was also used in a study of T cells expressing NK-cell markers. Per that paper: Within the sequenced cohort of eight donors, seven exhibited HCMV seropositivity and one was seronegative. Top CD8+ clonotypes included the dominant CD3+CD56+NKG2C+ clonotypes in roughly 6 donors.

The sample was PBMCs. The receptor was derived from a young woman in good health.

CDR3 coding DNA: TGTGCCAGCAGCGGAATCGGGACAGGGAATACCTACGAGCAGTACTTC. Its translation: CASSGIGTGNTYEQYF. This sequence joins TRBV7-9 and TRBJ2-7; 9 nucleotides line up with TRBD1. Germline V gives CDR1 SEHNR, CDR2 FQNEAQ (reference sequence). The CDR3 runs to 16 residues. Trimming took 5 bases from V and 2 from J; bases not matched to a gene: 10.